This T cell receptor (beta chain) stems from a study of blood T cell repertoires in COVID-19. Study overall: The United States, Italy and Spain supplied acute and convalescent COVID-19 samples.

V lost 10 bases to trimming and J lost 5 bases; unmatched junction nucleotides: 5. The CDR3 consists of 12 residues. Germline CDR1 and CDR2: MDHEN and SYDVKM. Method: immunoSEQ multiplex PCR; TCRdb's copy keeps in-frame clones and lacks some. The repertoire holds about 140,000 clones, with 75% to 90% as singletons. The specimen was peripheral blood. This receptor was taken from a woman older than 75 with acute or convalescent COVID-19. The chain recombines TRBV28 with TRBJ1-2; 9 positions agree with TRBD1. The CDR3 loop is CAMGQGGYGYTF. For the CDR3, the DNA is TGTGCCATGGGACAGGGAGGGTATGGCTACACCTTC.